This record looks at one TCR beta chain sequence and its context. This clone appeared once. There is no known antigen for this receptor. Base qualities are missing; no much larger clone stands one base away. At one collaborating source in Seattle, patients were enrolled during active infection and were followed longitudinally through the course of disease. Whole blood was collected in K2EDTA tubes by collaborating institutions according to the institutions' own protocols. For TCRbeta analysis, collaborator samples were shipped as frozen whole blood, as isolated PBMCs, or as DNA extracted from either sample type. These data come from a study of blood T cell repertoires in COVID-19 (dated by TCRdb to 2020 to 2022). Regarding the study in general: The collaborator samples originated in the United States, Italy and Spain and spanned the acute and convalescent phases of COVID-19. The prospective study material was composed of cDNA or gDNA derived from T cells, B-cell-depleted T cells, or PBMCs. Subjects who had been exposed to COVID-19, were actively infected with it, or had recovered from it provided the deeply sampled blood TCRbeta repertoires that made up the dataset. A freely available public database, intended as a resource for researchers studying the immune response to SARS-CoV-2, is where the repertoires were released. Samples came from the ongoing ImmuneRACE study (first 160 participants) plus 1,254 subjects from 6 global collaborators. A de-identified subject ID, COVID-19 status, age in years and sex were almost always included in the sample metadata. Where available, HLA class I and class II types were taken from metadata supplied by the sample provider and were not determined by assay-based typing. Beyond this particular receptor, the publication reports: The amount of clinical and demographic metadata varied by source and participant and was provided uncurated.

TCRbeta CDR3 regions were amplified from genomic DNA using the immunoSEQ Assay, a bias-controlled multiplex PCR. As for the authors' bioinformatics: Within the assay, amplification of reference gene primers was used to estimate how many nucleated cells each sample contained. Sequence reads were collapsed and filtered to measure the absolute abundance of every unique TCRbeta CDR3 rearrangement. Productive Simpson clonality was computed per sample as the square root of Simpson's diversity index over productive rearrangements. Drawn from immuneACCESS, this table holds only the in-frame rearrangements with V and J called that TCRdb kept. Clones are partly lost; checked studies trace under half to an unresolved V gene and leave the rest unexplained. V and J calls and clone size are given by that table; D and trimming were obtained from the DNA. This sample is represented by 200,000 to 250,000 clones; about four fifths of them were singletons. The leading ten clones occupy around 7% of the sample.

From a lookup of the germline V gene, CDR1 and CDR2 are MNHEY and SVGEGT. Including the terminal cysteine and phenylalanine, the CDR3 comprises 18 residues. Here the CDR3 DNA is all that survives: 54 bases in frame from base 1. Trimming accounts for 2 bases at V and 0 bases at J, while the number of junction bases matched to no gene is 9. Recombination connected TRBV6-2 or TRBV6-3 to TRBJ2-3; 9 nucleotides in the junction match TRBD2. The sequence came from a woman older than 75 with COVID-19, enrolled during active disease. Sequenced sample: peripheral blood. The CDR3 protein is CASSYAAGGPGSTDTQYF. The nucleotides are TGTGCCAGCAGTTACGCGGCGGGAGGGCCGGGTAGCACAGATACGCAGTATTTT.